These 4 T cell receptor beta chains came from one sample sequenced in a study of blood T cell repertoires in COVID-19. The protocol was immunoSEQ multiplex PCR, while the TCRdb copy is restricted to in-frame clones and leaves out a portion. The sample yields around 100,000 clones, around 93% seen once. Sequenced: peripheral blood. These receptor sequences come from a human donor with active COVID-19. The donor label of this sample is uncertain.

The genes are TRBV5-1 and TRBJ1-5; 7 bases align to TRBD1. Germline CDR1 is SGHRS and CDR2 is YFSETQ. After removal of 0 bases from V and 6 bases from J, the junction contained 9 bases not matched to a gene. The CDR3 has 16 residues. CDR3 residues: CASSLDPGGVTQPQHF. CDR3 sequence (DNA): TGCGCCAGCAGCTTGGACCCAGGGGGTGTCACTCAGCCCCAGCATTTT.

The rearrangement links TRBV7-2 to TRBJ2-5, with 11 positions matching TRBD1. This CDR3 is built from 14 residues. Germline values: CDR1 SGHTA, CDR2 FQGNSA. V trimming: 5 bases; J trimming: 5 bases; junction bases outside the gene matches: 4. The DNA for the CDR3 is TGTGCCAGCAGCATGGACAGGGGGCGGGAGACCCAGTACTTC. Translating it yields CASSMDRGRETQYF. Full variable domain (missing parts from reference TRBV7-2 and TRBJ2-5): GAGVSQSPSNKVTEKGKDVELRCDPISGHTALYWYRQSLGQGLEFLIYFQGNSAPDKSGLPSDRFSAERTGGSVSTLTIQRTQQEDSAVYLCASSMDRGRETQYFGPGTRLLVL.

The CDR3 protein is CASSGDRGSGETQYF. The DNA of the CDR3 is TGTGCCAGCAGCGGCGACAGGGGGTCGGGGGAGACCCAGTACTTC. The chain uses TRBV2 and TRBJ2-5; TRBD1 aligns across 9 bases. V lost 6 bases and J lost 5; bases outside the gene matches: 10. Germline lookup yields CDR1 SNHLY and CDR2 FYNNEI. CDR3 length: 15 amino acids.

The chain uses TRBV9 and TRBJ2-3; 8 bases match TRBD2. The CDR3 is made up of 15 amino acids. Germline V gene data show CDR1 as SGDLS and CDR2 as YYNGEE. V trimming: 2 bases; J trimming: 5 bases; junction bases outside the gene matches: 7. CDR3 sequence: CASSVLAGPQDTQYF. The CDR3 bases are TGTGCCAGCAGCGTTTTAGCGGGGCCCCAAGATACGCAGTATTTT. The complete variable domain, with remaining parts taken from reference TRBV9 and TRBJ2-3, reads DSGVTQTPKHLITATGQRVTLRCSPRSGDLSVYWYQQSLDQGLQFLIQYYNGEERAKGNILERFSAQQFPDLHSELNLSSLELGDSALYFCASSVLAGPQDTQYFGPGTRLTVL.